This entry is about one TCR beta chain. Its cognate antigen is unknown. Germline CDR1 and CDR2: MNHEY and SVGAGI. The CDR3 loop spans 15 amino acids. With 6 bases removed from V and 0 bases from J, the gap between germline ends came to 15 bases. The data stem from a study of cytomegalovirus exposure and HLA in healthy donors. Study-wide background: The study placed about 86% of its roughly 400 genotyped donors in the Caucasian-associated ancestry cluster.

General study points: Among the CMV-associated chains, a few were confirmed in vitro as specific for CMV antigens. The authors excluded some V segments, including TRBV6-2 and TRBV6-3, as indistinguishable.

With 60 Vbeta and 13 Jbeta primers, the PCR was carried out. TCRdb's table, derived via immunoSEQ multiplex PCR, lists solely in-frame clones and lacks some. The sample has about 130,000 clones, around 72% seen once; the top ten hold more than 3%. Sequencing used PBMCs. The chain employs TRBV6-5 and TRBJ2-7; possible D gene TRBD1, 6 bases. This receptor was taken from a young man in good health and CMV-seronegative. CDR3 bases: TGTGCCAGCAGAACCAACACAGGGTACTCCTACGAGCAGTACTTC. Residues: CASRTNTGYSYEQYF.